Following are 19 T cell receptor beta chains from one sample sequenced in a study of blood T cell repertoires in COVID-19. The protocol was immunoSEQ multiplex PCR, while the TCRdb copy is restricted to in-frame clones and leaves out a portion. The sample has under 300,000 clones, 86% seen once; the top ten hold 15% to 18%. The sequencing sample was made of PBMCs or T cells enriched from blood (not recorded which). The receptors derive from a man younger than 35 who had recovered from COVID-19.

This sequence joins TRBV3-1 (or the pseudogene TRBV3-2) and TRBJ1-2; TRBD1 aligns across 8 bases. Germline loops: CDR1 LGHDT, CDR2 YNNKEL (reference sequence). V trimming: 10 bases; J trimming: 5 bases; junction bases outside the gene matches: 6. This CDR3 contains 12 residues. The CDR3 region has the DNA TGTGCCACTATGACAGGGGATTATGGCTACACCTTC. Translated: CATMTGDYGYTF.

V gene TRBV3-1 (or the pseudogene TRBV3-2) combines with J gene TRBJ2-1, with 8 nucleotides matching TRBD2. The CDR3 covers 18 residues. Germline loops: CDR1 LGHDT, CDR2 YNNKEL (reference sequence). V was pared by 0 bases and J by 4 bases, with 11 bases of the junction left unmatched. CDR3 in DNA: TGTGCCAGCAGCCAAGATTCCAGCGGGGGCTTTACGTACAATGAGCAGTTCTTC. Protein sequence: CASSQDSSGGFTYNEQFF.

CDR3: CASSATTVNTEAFF. CDR3 DNA sequence: TGTGCCAGTAGTGCGACTACTGTGAACACTGAAGCTTTCTTT. This chain connects TRBV19 to TRBJ1-1; D not resolved. Per the germline V gene, CDR1 is LNHDA and CDR2 is SQIVND (reference sequence). This CDR3 is built from 14 residues. The germline V and J ends were trimmed by 5 bases and 0 bases, with 10 bases remaining between them.

The chain is built from TRBV5-6 and TRBJ1-2; no reliable D call. Germline V lookup: CDR1 SGHDT, CDR2 YYEEEE. CDR3 length equals 14 residues. Trimming stripped 3 bases from V and 7 bases from J, with 16 bases between. The CDR3 here is CASSYAGGGSGYTF. The CDR3 DNA reads as TGTGCCAGCAGCTACGCTGGAGGTGGAAGTGGCTACACCTTC.

The CDR3 spells CASSERGFTAFF. The CDR3 DNA reads as TGTGCCAGCAGTGAAAGGGGTTTCACAGCTTTCTTT. V usage is TRBV6-1 and J usage is TRBJ1-1, with D possibly being TRBD1 (5 bases). Between the trimmed V and J ends, which lost 2 bases and 10 bases, there was a span of 11 bases. The CDR3 length is 12 residues. Germline V gives CDR1 MNHNS, CDR2 SASEGT.

This sequence joins TRBV6-5 and TRBJ2-3, with a tentative D call TRBD1 (6 bases). CDR3 size: 15 residues. Trimming took off 5 bases at V and 5 bases at J, with 17 bases between the two ends. Germline V gene sequence: CDR1 MNHEY, CDR2 SVGAGI. The CDR3 DNA is TGTGCCAGCAGTCGCGGAATAACAGGGTTAGATACGCAGTATTTT. It is translated as CASSRGITGLDTQYF.

The chain carries TRBV30 and TRBJ1-5, with D perhaps TRBD1 (5 bases). The CDR3 consists of 13 residues. The germline CDR1 and CDR2 sequences are GTSNPN and SVGIG (reference sequence). V was pared by 4 bases and J by 3 bases, with 10 bases between. CDR3 DNA: TGTGCCTGGAACCAGGGCGACAATCAGCCCCAGCATTTT. Protein product: CAWNQGDNQPQHF.

This chain connects TRBV11-3 to TRBJ1-1; no clear D. Trimming stripped 0 bases from V and 4 bases from J, with 12 bases between. Germline CDR1 and CDR2: SGHNT and YENEEA. CDR3 length: 15 residues. CDR3 residues: CASSLEEFPFTEAFF. The CDR3, as DNA: TGTGCCAGCAGCTTAGAAGAGTTTCCCTTCACTGAAGCTTTCTTT.

The rearrangement joins TRBV7-9 to TRBJ1-6; 8 positions agree with TRBD1. This CDR3 is built from 14 residues. Germline V gene lookup returns CDR1 SEHNR and CDR2 FQNEAQ (reference sequence). With V trimmed by 5 bases and J by 10 bases, 7 bases remained unmatched. CDR3 residues: CASSPGQARSPLHF. The CDR3 DNA reads TGTGCCAGCAGCCCGGGACAGGCCCGCTCACCCCTCCACTTT.

The rearrangement uses TRBV3-1 (or the pseudogene TRBV3-2) and TRBJ1-2; TRBD1 is a possible D gene (5 bases). The CDR3 is made up of 14 amino acids. CDR1 and CDR2 (germline): LGHDT, YNNKEL (reference sequence). V was cut by 0 bases and J by 7 bases, with 12 bases left in between. In DNA form, the CDR3 reads TGTGCCAGCAGCCAAGAGACAGTTCGTCGTGGCTACACCTTC. Translated, it gives CASSQETVRRGYTF.

This clone has a single count. The chain couples TRBV11-3 to TRBJ2-1; the match to TRBD1 covers 7 bases. The CDR3 contains 12 residues. CDR1 is SGHNT and CDR2 is YENEEA in the germline V gene. The V segment lost 2 bases and the J segment 8 bases; nucleotides outside the gene matches: 0. DNA of the CDR3: TGTGCCAGCAGCTTAAGGGGGCATGAGCAGTTCTTC. Translated: CASSLRGHEQFF.

The rearrangement links TRBV15 to TRBJ2-1; 10 nucleotides line up with TRBD2. From germline, CDR1 is LNHNV and CDR2 YYDKDF (reference sequence). V was clipped by 3 bases and J by 6 bases; unmatched bases: 8. The CDR3 is 16 residues long. CDR3 nucleotides: TGTGCCACCAGCAGTATCCTAGCGGGGGCGGGCAATGAGCAGTTCTTC. It codes for CATSSILAGAGNEQFF. The complete variable domain, with remaining parts taken from reference TRBV15 and TRBJ2-1, reads DAMVIQNPRYQVTQFGKPVTLSCSQTLNHNVMYWYQQKSSQAPKLLFHYYDKDFNNEADTPDNFQSRRPNTSFCFLDIRSPGLGDTAMYLCATSSILAGAGNEQFFGPGTRLTVL.

CDR3 sequence reads: CASKGLAVYEQYF. The CDR3 nucleotides read TGCGCCAGCAAGGGACTAGCGGTATACGAGCAGTACTTC. The chain has TRBV10-2 and TRBJ2-7; 11 nucleotides align to TRBD2. Trimming cost V 7 bases and J 4 bases; bases outside gene matches: 3. The CDR3 covers 13 residues. The germline V gene encodes CDR1 WSHSY and CDR2 SAAADI.

This clone was seen only a few times. The chain recombines TRBV6-6 with TRBJ1-6; D is possibly TRBD1 (6 bases). The CDR3 extends over 14 amino acids. The germline gives CDR1 MNHNY, CDR2 SVGAGI (reference sequence). The germline V and J ends were trimmed by 7 bases and 5 bases, with 12 bases remaining between them. The CDR3 reads CASTTGLDNSPLHF. CDR3 sequence (DNA): TGTGCCAGCACTACAGGGTTGGATAATTCACCCCTCCACTTT.

The chain uses TRBV4-2 and TRBJ1-1; no clear D. There are 12 residues in the CDR3. The germline gives CDR1 LGHNA, CDR2 YNFKEQ. The V end was cut by 3 bases, the J end by 5 bases, with 7 bases between. The CDR3 DNA is TGTGCCAGCAGCCACGGCGGTACTGAAGCTTTCTTT. Encoded protein: CASSHGGTEAFF.

This clone has more than one count but fewer than ten. The chain has TRBV6-2 or TRBV6-3 and TRBJ2-7; no clear D gene. V was clipped by 6 bases and J by 5 bases, with 8 bases between them. CDR3 length: 11 amino acids. Germline CDR1 reads MNHEY; CDR2 reads SVGEGT. Here the CDR3 DNA reads TGTGCCAGCAGCCTTCGAGACGAGCAGTACTTC. Residues: CASSLRDEQYF.

The genes are TRBV28 and TRBJ1-4; perhaps TRBD1 as D (6 bases). The germline gives CDR1 MDHEN, CDR2 SYDVKM. This CDR3 is built from 18 residues. Deletions cut 6 bases from V and 7 bases from J, with 27 bases between. CDR3 protein: CASSETGTNLGRREKLFF. The CDR3 nucleotides are TGTGCCAGCAGCGAAACAGGGACCAACCTTGGGAGACGTGAAAAACTGTTTTTT. The full variable domain, in which reference TRBV28 and TRBJ1-4 provide the parts outside the CDR3, is DVKVTQSSRYLVKRTGEKVFLECVQDMDHENMFWYRQDPGLGLRLIYFSYDVKMKEKGDIPEGYSVSREKKERFSLILESASTNQTSMYLCASSETGTNLGRREKLFFGSGTQLSVL.

This clone has more than one count but fewer than ten. The genes are TRBV19 and TRBJ1-1; no clear D gene. Germline lookup yields CDR1 LNHDA and CDR2 SQIVND (reference sequence). CDR3 length: 14 amino acids. V lost 4 bases, J lost 1 base, and 10 bases lay in between. The CDR3 here is CASSRNQANTEAFF. Written as DNA, the CDR3 is TGTGCCAGTAGTAGGAACCAGGCGAACACTGAAGCTTTCTTT.

The chain employs TRBV6-5 and TRBJ1-2; 7 bases agree with TRBD1. J lost 8 bases, V lost 6 bases, and 15 bases had no gene match. The length of the CDR3 is 15 residues. Germline loops: CDR1 MNHEY, CDR2 SVGAGI. This chain's CDR3 is CASSTTGQAGRGYTF. In DNA form, the CDR3 reads TGTGCCAGCAGCACTACCGGACAGGCCGGCAGGGGCTACACCTTC.